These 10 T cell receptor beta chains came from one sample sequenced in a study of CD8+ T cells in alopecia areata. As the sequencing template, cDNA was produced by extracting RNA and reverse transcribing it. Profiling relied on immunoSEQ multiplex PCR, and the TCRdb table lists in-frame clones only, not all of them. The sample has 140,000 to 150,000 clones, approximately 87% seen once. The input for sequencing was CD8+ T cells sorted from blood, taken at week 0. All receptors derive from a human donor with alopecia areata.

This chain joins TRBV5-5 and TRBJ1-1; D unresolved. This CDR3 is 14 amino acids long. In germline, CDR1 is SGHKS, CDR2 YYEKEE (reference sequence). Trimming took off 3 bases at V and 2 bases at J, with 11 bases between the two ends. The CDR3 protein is CASSSRTGNTEAFF. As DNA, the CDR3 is TGTGCCAGCAGCTCCCGGACGGGCAACACTGAAGCTTTCTTT.

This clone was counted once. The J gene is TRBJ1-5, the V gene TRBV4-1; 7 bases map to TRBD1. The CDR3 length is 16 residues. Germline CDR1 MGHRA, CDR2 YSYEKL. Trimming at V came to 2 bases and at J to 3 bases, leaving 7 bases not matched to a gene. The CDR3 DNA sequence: TGCGCCAGCAGCCAACCGGGACAGTGGGACAATCAGCCCCAGCATTTT. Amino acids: CASSQPGQWDNQPQHF.

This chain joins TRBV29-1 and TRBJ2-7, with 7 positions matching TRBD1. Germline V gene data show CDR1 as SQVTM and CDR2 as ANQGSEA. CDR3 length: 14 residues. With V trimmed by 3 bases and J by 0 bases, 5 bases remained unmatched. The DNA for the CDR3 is TGCAGCGTTGAGGCAACAGGGGACTCCTACGAGCAGTACTTC. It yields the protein CSVEATGDSYEQYF.

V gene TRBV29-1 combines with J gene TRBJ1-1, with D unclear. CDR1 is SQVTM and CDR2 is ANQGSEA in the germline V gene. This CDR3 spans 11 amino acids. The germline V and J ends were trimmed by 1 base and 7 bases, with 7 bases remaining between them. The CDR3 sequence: CSVEGRNEAFF. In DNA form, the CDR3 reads TGCAGCGTTGAAGGCAGAAATGAAGCTTTCTTT.

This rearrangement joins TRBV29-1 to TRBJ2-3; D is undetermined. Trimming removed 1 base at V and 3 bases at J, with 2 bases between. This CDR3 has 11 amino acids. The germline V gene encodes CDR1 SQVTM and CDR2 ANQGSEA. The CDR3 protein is CSVEVTDTQYF. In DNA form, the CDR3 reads TGCAGCGTTGAAGTAACAGATACGCAGTATTTT.

In nucleotides, the CDR3 is TGTGCCAGCGGAACCCGGGAAGACACTGAAGCTTTCTTT. It encodes CASGTREDTEAFF. The chain is built from TRBV27 and TRBJ1-1; D is ambiguous. Trimming cost V 8 bases and J 3 bases, with 13 bases left between them. The CDR3 is made up of 13 amino acids. Germline-derived CDR1 and CDR2 are MNHEY and SMNVEV (reference sequence).

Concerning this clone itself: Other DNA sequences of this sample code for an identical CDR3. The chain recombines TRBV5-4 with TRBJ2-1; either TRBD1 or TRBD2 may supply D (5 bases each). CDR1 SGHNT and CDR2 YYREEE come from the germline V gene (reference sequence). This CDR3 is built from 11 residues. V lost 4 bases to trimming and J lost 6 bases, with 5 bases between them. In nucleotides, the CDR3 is TGTGCCAGCAGCGGGGGCAATGAGCAGTTCTTC. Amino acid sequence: CASSGGNEQFF.

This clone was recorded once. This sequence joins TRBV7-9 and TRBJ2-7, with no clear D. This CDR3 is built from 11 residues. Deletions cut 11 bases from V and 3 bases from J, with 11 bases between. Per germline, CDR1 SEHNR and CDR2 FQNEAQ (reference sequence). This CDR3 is CAYGELYEQYF. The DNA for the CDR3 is TGTGCCTACGGCGAGCTCTACGAGCAGTACTTC.

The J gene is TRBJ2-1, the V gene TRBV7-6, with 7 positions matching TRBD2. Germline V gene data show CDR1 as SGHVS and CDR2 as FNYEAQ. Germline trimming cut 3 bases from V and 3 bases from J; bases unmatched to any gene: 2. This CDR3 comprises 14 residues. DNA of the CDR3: TGTGCCAGCAGCTTGGGGGGGAGCTACAATGAGCAGTTCTTC. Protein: CASSLGGSYNEQFF.

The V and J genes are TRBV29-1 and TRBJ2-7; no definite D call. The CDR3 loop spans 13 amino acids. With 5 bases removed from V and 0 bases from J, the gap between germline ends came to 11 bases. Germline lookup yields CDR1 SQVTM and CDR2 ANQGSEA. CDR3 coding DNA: TGCAGCGTTCTCGAAGGAAACTCCTACGAGCAGTACTTC. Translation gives CSVLEGNSYEQYF.